This passage covers 25 T cell receptor beta chains from one sample sequenced in a study of response to subunit inactivated influenza vaccine. TCRdb processed the RT-PCR reads anew with MiXCR; each CDR3 protein has one entry. The table records hundreds of thousands of distinct CDR3 sequences, less than 20% of them present only once. Sequenced here: PBMCs from blood, sampled 5 days after vaccination. The receptors were sampled from a man aged 45-65 years who received an inactivated influenza vaccine.

This clonotype was seen a few times. The chain recombines TRBV7-2 with TRBJ2-5; maybe TRBD1 (6 bases). The CDR3 is 15 residues long. Germline lookup yields CDR1 SGHTA and CDR2 FQGNSA. V lost 3 bases, J lost 4 bases, and 15 bases lay in between. CDR3 in amino acids: CASSFQLGAGETQYF. CDR3 in DNA: TGTGCCAGCAGCTTCCAATTGGGGGCGGGAGAGACCCAGTACTTC.

The chain joins TRBV14 to TRBJ2-6; TRBD1 aligns across 7 bases. V shed 5 bases and J 4 bases; nucleotides not matched to a gene: 8. From germline, CDR1 is SGHDN and CDR2 FVKESK. The CDR3 is made up of 16 amino acids. The CDR3 spells CASSLRTGAGANVLTF. The CDR3 DNA reads as TGTGCCAGCAGCTTACGAACAGGGGCCGGGGCCAACGTCCTGACTTTC.

The chain uses TRBV10-3 and TRBJ2-2; possible D gene TRBD2, 6 bases. Germline assignment: CDR1 ENHRY and CDR2 SYGVKD. This CDR3 region has 16 residues. Trimming pared 4 bases from V and 6 bases from J, leaving 18 bases between. The CDR3 region has the DNA TGTGCCATCAGTGCAATCATCAGGGACTTGGCCGGGGAGCTGTTTTTT. Protein sequence: CAISAIIRDLAGELFF.

A few counts support this clonotype. The chain carries TRBV20-1 and TRBJ2-7, with TRBD1 matching over 10 bases. Germline V CDR1 and CDR2: DFQATT, SNEGSKA (reference sequence). The CDR3 contains 14 residues. Trimming took 6 bases from V and 2 from J; bases not matched to a gene: 7. CDR3 sequence: CSATPGTGAYEQYF. The CDR3 DNA follows: TGCAGTGCAACTCCCGGGACAGGGGCCTACGAGCAGTACTTC.

The rearrangement links TRBV11-2 to TRBJ1-1; D unclear. The CDR3 contains 16 residues. Trimming cost V 0 bases and J 0 bases, with 11 bases left between them. The germline V gene encodes CDR1 SGHAT and CDR2 FQNNGV. The CDR3 bases are TGTGCCAGCAGCTTAGAGGCGGGTGGGGTGAACACTGAAGCTTTCTTT. This codes for CASSLEAGGVNTEAFF.

Details on this clonotype: One end of the junction fails to match germline, which may point to a read error. This sequence joins TRBV10-3 and TRBJ2-3, with 9 bases fitting TRBD2. CDR3 length: 12 amino acids. Germline values: CDR1 ENHRY, CDR2 SYGVKD. CDR3 sequence reads: CAISDGAGGTNF. CDR3 bases: TGTGCCATCAGTGACGGCGCGGGGGGGACAAATTTT.

The rearrangement links TRBV5-8 to TRBJ2-5; D might be TRBD1 or TRBD2, each matching 5 bases. V was clipped by 2 bases and J by 1 base, with 15 bases between them. The CDR3 is made up of 16 amino acids. Per the germline V gene, CDR1 is SGHTS and CDR2 is YDEGEE. The CDR3 here is CASSLGQGGLQETQYF. The CDR3 bases are TGTGCCAGCAGCTTAGGGCAGGGTGGACTCCAAGAGACCCAGTACTTC. The whole variable domain, remainder taken from reference TRBV5-8 and TRBJ2-5, is EAGVTQSPTHLIKTRGQQATLRCSPISGHTSVYWYQQALGLGLQFLLWYDEGEERNRGNFPPRFSGRQFPNYSSELNVNALELEDSALYLCASSLGQGGLQETQYFGPGTRLLVL.

The sample holds a few counts of this clonotype. The rearrangement uses TRBV7-2 and TRBJ2-5, with 9 nucleotides matching TRBD1. CDR3 size: 17 residues. Germline values: CDR1 SGHTA, CDR2 FQGNSA. V trimming: 5 bases; J trimming: 5 bases; junction bases outside the gene matches: 15. The CDR3 coding sequence is TGTGCCAGCAGCCAGTACAGGGGGCGAGGGATTTGGGAGACCCAGTACTTC. Translation: CASSQYRGRGIWETQYF. Variable domain in full (rest from reference TRBV7-2 and TRBJ2-5): GAGVSQSPSNKVTEKGKDVELRCDPISGHTALYWYRQSLGQGLEFLIYFQGNSAPDKSGLPSDRFSAERTGGSVSTLTIQRTQQEDSAVYLCASSQYRGRGIWETQYFGPGTRLLVL.

This clonotype has only a few counts. V usage is TRBV12-3 or TRBV12-4 and J usage is TRBJ2-6; D unresolved. The CDR3 is made up of 15 amino acids. Trimming shortened V by 4 bases and J by 1 base, and 8 bases separated the two germline ends. DNA for the CDR3: TGTGCCAGCAGTTCGGAACTTTCTGGGGCCAACGTCCTGACTTTC. This translates into CASSSELSGANVLTF.

This sequence joins TRBV7-2 and TRBJ2-7, with 10 bases fitting TRBD2. Germline CDR1 SGHTA, CDR2 FQGNSA. With 3 bases clipped from V and 4 bases from J, the junction kept 6 bases outside the gene matches. This CDR3 is built from 15 residues. CDR3 amino acids: CASSLLAGALYEQYF. For the CDR3, the DNA is TGTGCCAGCAGCTTGCTAGCGGGAGCGTTATACGAGCAGTACTTC.

This chain links TRBV20-1 with TRBJ2-5; 10 positions agree with TRBD2. Losses at the gene ends were 4 bases for V and 5 bases for J; bases not matched to a gene: 7. This CDR3 comprises 14 residues. The germline gives CDR1 DFQATT, CDR2 SNEGSKA (reference sequence). The DNA of the CDR3 is TGCAGTGCTAAGTTAAGCGGGAGGGTCGAGACCCAGTACTTC. Protein: CSAKLSGRVETQYF.

This clonotype has a count of ten or more. This chain uses TRBV20-1 with TRBJ2-7; perhaps TRBD1 as D (6 bases). This CDR3 is built from 15 residues. Trimming stripped 0 bases from V and 0 bases from J, with 12 bases between. CDR1 is DFQATT and CDR2 is SNEGSKA in the germline V gene (reference sequence). DNA of the CDR3: TGCAGTGCTAGAGATTTGGGGGACAACTCCTACGAGCAGTACTTC. As protein: CSARDLGDNSYEQYF.

In regard to this clonotype: At one boundary the junction diverges from the germline segment, which might be a read error. This chain links TRBV20-1 with TRBJ2-7; 11 bases agree with TRBD1. The CDR3 has 18 residues. The V gene's germline CDR1 is DFQATT and CDR2 SNEGSKA (reference sequence). DNA of the CDR3: TGCTGTGCTAGAGATCTAGGACAGGGGGCAACTCCGTCCTACGAGCAGTACTTC. Translation gives CCARDLGQGATPSYEQYF.

This clonotype was detected only a few times. The chain employs TRBV6-2 or TRBV6-3 and TRBJ2-2; maybe TRBD2 (5 bases). This CDR3 contains 13 residues. V lost 0 bases to trimming and J lost 7 bases, with 6 bases between them. In germline, CDR1 is MNHEY, CDR2 SVGEGT. CDR3 coding DNA: TGTGCCAGCAGTTACTCTGGGAGCGGGGAGCTGTTTTTT. Translation gives CASSYSGSGELFF.

This clonotype turned up a few times. The rearrangement uses TRBV11-2 and TRBJ2-1; D may be TRBD2 (6 bases). Trimming left V 3 bases short and J 6 bases short, with 12 bases between. The CDR3 contains 14 residues. Germline values: CDR1 SGHAT, CDR2 FQNNGV. CDR3 protein: CASSLGLQINEQFF. The CDR3, as DNA: TGTGCCAGCAGCTTGGGACTCCAAATCAATGAGCAGTTCTTC.

A few counts support this clonotype. The chain carries TRBV20-1 and TRBJ1-2; TRBD1 is a possible D gene (6 bases). Trimming took 1 base from V and 8 from J, leaving 17 bases between them. Germline loops: CDR1 DFQATT, CDR2 SNEGSKA (reference sequence). This CDR3 contains 14 residues. This CDR3 is CSARAGARLEGYTF. Here the CDR3 DNA reads TGCAGTGCTAGAGCGGGGGCGCGACTCGAGGGCTACACCTTC.

V usage is TRBV29-1 and J usage is TRBJ1-5; D ambiguous. Germline V gives CDR1 SQVTM, CDR2 ANQGSEA. Trimming shortened V by 4 bases and J by 4 bases, and 14 bases separated the two germline ends. The CDR3 totals 14 residues. The CDR3 is CSVVETDPNQPQHF. CDR3 coding DNA: TGCAGCGTTGTAGAAACCGACCCAAATCAGCCCCAGCATTTT. The whole variable domain, remainder taken from reference TRBV29-1 and TRBJ1-5, is SAVISQKPSRDICQRGTSLTIQCQVDSQVTMMFWYRQQPGQSLTLIATANQGSEATYESGFVIDKFPISRPNLTFSTLTVSNMSPEDSSIYLCSVVETDPNQPQHFGDGTRLSIL.

The chain has TRBV9 and TRBJ2-3; TRBD1 aligns across 9 bases. This CDR3 has 20 amino acids. The germline CDR1 and CDR2 sequences are SGDLS and YYNGEE. Unmatched junction bases numbered 19, after V lost 3 bases and J lost 2 bases. For the CDR3, the DNA is TGTGCCAGCAGCGGTCGACAGGGGGTTACCTTCGCCTCCCCCACAGATACGCAGTATTTT. Its translation is CASSGRQGVTFASPTDTQYF.

In its sample, this clonotype was seen a few times. The germline gene is not matched at one end of the junction; a read error may be the cause. The rearrangement uses TRBV29-1 and TRBJ1-1, with unresolved D. The CDR3 consists of 11 residues. Germline V CDR1 and CDR2: SQVTM, ANQGSEA. The CDR3 here is CSPRVVTGAFF. The DNA of the CDR3 is TGCAGCCCTCGGGTGGTAACTGGAGCTTTCTTT.

J is TRBJ2-5 and V is TRBV7-7; TRBD2 matches at 14 bases. This CDR3 has 15 residues. J was trimmed by 7 bases and V by 5 bases; bases with no gene match: 6. CDR1 is SSHAT, CDR2 FNYEAQ, per germline (reference sequence). The CDR3 DNA is TGTGCCAGCAGCCCGGGACTAGCGGGAGTGTCGACCCAGTACTTC. Translating gives CASSPGLAGVSTQYF.

This clonotype was found many times. The chain's CDR3 is CASSLISNEQFF. CDR3 nucleotide sequence: TGTGCCAGCAGCTTGATCTCTAATGAGCAGTTCTTC. The chain is built from TRBV7-2 and TRBJ2-1; D call uncertain. The CDR3 sequence is 12 residues long. Trimming shortened V by 3 bases and J by 7 bases, and 7 bases separated the two germline ends. CDR1 SGHTA and CDR2 FQGNSA come from the germline V gene.

The chain employs TRBV6-5 and TRBJ2-2; 8 nucleotides match TRBD2. This CDR3 contains 16 residues. Trimming cost V 2 bases and J 2 bases; bases outside gene matches: 4. Per germline, CDR1 MNHEY and CDR2 SVGAGI. The CDR3 DNA sequence: TGTGCCAGCAGTTACCGACTAGCGAAAAACACCGGGGAGCTGTTTTTT. Its protein product is CASSYRLAKNTGELFF.

The chain links TRBV6-2 or TRBV6-3 to TRBJ2-5, with TRBD2 identical over 8 bases. There are 15 residues in the CDR3. Losses at the gene ends were 7 bases for V and 4 bases for J; bases not matched to a gene: 11. The germline gives CDR1 MNHEY, CDR2 SVGEGT. CDR3 region: CASNLGGAATETQYF. The CDR3, as DNA: TGTGCCAGCAACCTCGGGGGGGCCGCCACAGAGACCCAGTACTTC.

This chain connects TRBV12-3 or TRBV12-4 to TRBJ2-7, with 10 bases lining up with TRBD2. The V segment lost 2 bases and the J segment 5 bases; nucleotides outside the gene matches: 18. The CDR3 contains 19 residues. The CDR3 sequence: CASSLRDSSGGAPIHEQYF. DNA for the CDR3: TGTGCCAGCAGTTTAAGGGACTCCAGCGGGGGGGCGCCGATCCACGAGCAGTACTTC.

This chain joins TRBV28 and TRBJ2-1; tentative D call: TRBD1 (6 bases). CDR3 length: 18 residues. Per germline, CDR1 MDHEN and CDR2 SYDVKM. V was trimmed by 3 bases and J by 3 bases, leaving 21 bases between them. CDR3 loop: CASSFRQGRGGFYNEQFF. The CDR3 nucleotides read TGTGCCAGCAGTTTTCGGCAGGGACGAGGGGGTTTCTACAATGAGCAGTTCTTC.